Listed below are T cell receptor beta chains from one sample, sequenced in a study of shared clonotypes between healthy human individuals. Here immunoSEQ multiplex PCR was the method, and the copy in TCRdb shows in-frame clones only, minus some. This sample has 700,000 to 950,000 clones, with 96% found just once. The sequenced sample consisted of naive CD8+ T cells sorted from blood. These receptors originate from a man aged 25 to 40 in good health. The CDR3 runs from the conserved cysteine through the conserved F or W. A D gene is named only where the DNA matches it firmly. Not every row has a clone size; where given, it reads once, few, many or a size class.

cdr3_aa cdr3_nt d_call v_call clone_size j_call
CASSFSLAGEYNEQFF TGTGCCAGCAGCTTCTCTCTAGCGGGGGAATACAATGAGCAGTTCTTC TRBD2 TRBV7-9 . TRBJ2-1
CASSTHGLGPYNEQFF TGTGCCAGCAGTACTCACGGACTAGGACCCTACAATGAGCAGTTCTTC TRBD2 TRBV27 . TRBJ2-1
CASSPGTGVTRSQHF TGTGCCAGCAGCCCGGGGACAGGGGTCACCAGGTCCCAGCATTTT TRBD1 TRBV27 . TRBJ1-5
CASSLSSRLVGTDTQYF TGTGCCAGCAGTTTATCCTCAAGACTAGTCGGCACAGATACGCAGTATTTT . TRBV27 . TRBJ2-3
CASSEAPDQRYEQFF TGTGCCAGCAGTGAAGCCCCCGACCAGCGCTATGAGCAGTTCTTC . TRBV6-1 once TRBJ2-1
CASSVEGGRESQYF TGTGCCAGCAGCGTAGAGGGCGGGAGGGAGTCACAGTACTTC TRBD2 TRBV9 . TRBJ2-4
CASSLWQGHTGELFF TGTGCCAGCAGCTTATGGCAGGGACACACCGGGGAGCTGTTTTTT . TRBV7-2 . TRBJ2-2
CASSLFEAGGPRETQYF TGTGCCAGCAGCTTATTCGAGGCGGGAGGGCCGCGTGAGACCCAGTACTTC TRBD2 TRBV7-9 once TRBJ2-5
CASSLSHRVLTNEKLFF TGTGCCAGCAGTTTATCGCACAGGGTCCTCACTAATGAAAAACTGTTTTTT . TRBV27 . TRBJ1-4
CASSEFGRPNQPQHF TGTGCCAGCAGTGAATTTGGACGGCCAAATCAGCCCCAGCATTTT . TRBV6-1 . TRBJ1-5
CASSFSGPFYEQYF TGTGCCAGCAGCTTCTCAGGTCCCTTCTACGAGCAGTACTTC . TRBV7-2 . TRBJ2-7
CASSDSVTGVNTEAFF TGCGCCAGCAGCGACAGTGTGACAGGAGTAAACACTGAAGCTTTCTTT . TRBV4-3 . TRBJ1-1
CASSWGLAGSDTQYF TGTGCCAGCAGCTGGGGACTAGCGGGGTCAGATACGCAGTATTTT TRBD2 TRBV5-8 once TRBJ2-3
CASSYSDGRLGEQYF TGCGCCAGCAGCTACAGCGACGGTCGGCTGGGGGAGCAGTACTTC . TRBV10-1 . TRBJ2-7
CASSLVAGELYNEQFF TGTGCCAGCAGCTTAGTTGCGGGAGAGTTGTACAATGAGCAGTTCTTC TRBD2 TRBV7-2 . TRBJ2-1
CASSSLAGGPANTGELFF TGTGCCAGCAGTTCTCTAGCGGGAGGGCCGGCGAACACCGGGGAGCTGTTTTTT TRBD2 TRBV28 once TRBJ2-2
CASSTLISGKKRVYEQYF TGTGCCAGCAGTACTCTGATTTCTGGAAAAAAGCGGGTCTACGAGCAGTACTTC . TRBV28 . TRBJ2-7
CASSPWLRGDTQYF TGTGCCAGCAGCCCTTGGCTCCGGGGTGATACGCAGTATTTT . TRBV9 . TRBJ2-3
CASSPRGVTGELFF TGTGCCAGCTCACCACGGGGTGTGACCGGGGAGCTGTTTTTT . TRBV18 . TRBJ2-2
CASSPPAGFSSDTQYF TGTGCCAGCAGCCCACCGGCGGGCTTCAGTTCAGATACGCAGTATTTT . TRBV7-9 . TRBJ2-3
CASSRQGSYTGELFF TGTGCCAGCAGCCGACAGGGGTCCTACACCGGGGAGCTGTTTTTT TRBD1 TRBV7-9 . TRBJ2-2
CASSLTGLGFGELFF TGTGCCAGCAGCCTAACGGGACTTGGGTTCGGGGAGCTGTTTTTT . TRBV5-4 . TRBJ2-2
CASSLASYNEQFF TGTGCCAGCAGTTTAGCCTCCTACAATGAGCAGTTCTTC . TRBV27 . TRBJ2-1